One T cell receptor beta chain is described in this entry. Its target is not known. The sample originates from a study of cytomegalovirus exposure and HLA in healthy donors. Study conclusions and caveats: Most observed TCR sequences were rare, whereas some public TCRs were detected in many donors. Earlier results showed most TCR beta V segments being productive about 87% or about 30% of the time. In vitro, three CMV-associated chains proved specific for CMV antigens. Looking again later, the authors saw that most CMV-associated TCR beta chains seemed HLA-restricted.

The PCR had 60 Vbeta and 13 Jbeta primers. Using immunoSEQ multiplex PCR, the repertoire was profiled, and TCRdb retains in-frame clones only, with some absent. The table lists about 130,000 clones, about 87% of them singletons. The CDR3 loop spans 18 amino acids. CDR1 is SGHDT and CDR2 is YYEEEE in the germline V gene. Germline trimming cut 4 bases from V and 0 bases from J; bases unmatched to any gene: 12. Specimen: PBMCs. The chain links TRBV5-6 to TRBJ1-4; 7 bases match TRBD1. This clonotype was obtained from a woman aged 25 to 39 in good health and CMV-seronegative. The CDR3: CASSRDRYFSPTNEKLFF. Here the CDR3 DNA reads TGTGCCAGCAGCCGGGACAGATACTTTTCACCAACTAATGAAAAACTGTTTTTT.